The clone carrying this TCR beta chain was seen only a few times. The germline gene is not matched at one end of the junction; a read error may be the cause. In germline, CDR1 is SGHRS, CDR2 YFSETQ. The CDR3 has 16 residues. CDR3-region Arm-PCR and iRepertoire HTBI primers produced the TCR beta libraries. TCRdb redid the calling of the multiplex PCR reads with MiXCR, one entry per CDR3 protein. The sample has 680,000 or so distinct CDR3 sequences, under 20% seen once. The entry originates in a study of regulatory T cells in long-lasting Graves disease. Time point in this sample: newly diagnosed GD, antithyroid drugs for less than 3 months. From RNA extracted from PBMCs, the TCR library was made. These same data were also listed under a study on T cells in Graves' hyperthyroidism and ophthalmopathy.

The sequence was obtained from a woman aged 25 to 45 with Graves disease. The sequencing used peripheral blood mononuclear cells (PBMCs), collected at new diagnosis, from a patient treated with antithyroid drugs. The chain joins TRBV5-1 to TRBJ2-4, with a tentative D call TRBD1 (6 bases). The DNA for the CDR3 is TGTGCCAGCAGCTGGACCCAGGGGTTAGCCAAAAACATTCAGTACTTC. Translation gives CASSWTQGLAKNIQYF.